The 27 T cell receptor beta chains listed next were all sequenced from one sample in a study of blood T cell repertoires in COVID-19. Profiled with immunoSEQ multiplex PCR; TCRdb holds only in-frame clones, not every one. The sample has over 40,000 clones; about 89% are singletons. The sample was peripheral blood. The receptors were sampled from a man aged 70 or older with active COVID-19.

This chain uses TRBV6-1 with TRBJ1-3; D is ambiguous. Germline V gene data show CDR1 as MNHNS and CDR2 as SASEGT. The CDR3 loop spans 16 amino acids. Trimming left V 3 bases short and J 0 bases short, with 12 bases between. The CDR3 bases are TGTGCCAGCAGTGACCTCTTACAGAGCTCTGGAAACACCATATATTTT. It translates to CASSDLLQSSGNTIYF.

This rearrangement joins TRBV7-2 to TRBJ2-7; no reliable D call. V was pared by 5 bases and J by 1 base, with 12 bases between. The germline V gene encodes CDR1 SGHTA and CDR2 FQGNSA. This CDR3 has 14 residues. The CDR3 DNA follows: TGTGCCAGCAGCCGTCGTCCGGTGTCCTACGAGCAGTACTTC. As protein: CASSRRPVSYEQYF.

This chain links TRBV5-8 with TRBJ2-7; a possible D gene is TRBD2 (5 bases). The CDR3 covers 14 residues. Germline CDR1 SGHTS, CDR2 YDEGEE. Trimming took off 3 bases at V and 2 bases at J, with 12 bases between the two ends. The CDR3 DNA reads TGTGCCAGCAGCTCCAGACTATCCGCCTACGAGCAGTACTTC. The encoded protein is CASSSRLSAYEQYF.

The rearrangement joins TRBV19 to TRBJ2-4, with TRBD1 matching 8 bases. Germline CDR1 is LNHDA and CDR2 is SQIVND (reference sequence). The trim removed 5 bases at V and 3 bases at J, leaving 12 bases unmatched. CDR3 size: 17 residues. The CDR3 is CASSVRGQARVKNIQYF. The CDR3 coding sequence is TGTGCCAGTAGTGTGAGGGGACAGGCTCGGGTCAAAAACATTCAGTACTTC.

The chain carries TRBV6-2 or TRBV6-3 and TRBJ2-7; possible D gene TRBD1, 5 bases. This CDR3 is 13 amino acids long. Germline loops: CDR1 MNHEY, CDR2 SVGEGT. V gave up 5 bases and J gave up 4 bases, with 12 bases separating them. CDR3 nucleotides: TGTGCCAGCAGTGCAGGGTCTGTTTACGAGCAGTACTTC. Encoded protein: CASSAGSVYEQYF.

In nucleotides, the CDR3 is TGTGCTAGTGGTTTAAACCAGTACCAAGAGACCCAGTACTTC. It is translated as CASGLNQYQETQYF. This sequence joins TRBV12-5 and TRBJ2-5; unclear D gene. Germline V gene lookup returns CDR1 LGHNT and CDR2 FRNRAP. The CDR3 sequence is 14 residues long. V was shortened by 3 bases and J by 0 bases, with 8 bases between the two germline ends.

The genes are TRBV28 and TRBJ2-4; 9 bases line up with TRBD1. CDR1 is MDHEN and CDR2 is SYDVKM in the germline V gene. The CDR3 consists of 16 residues. V lost 11 bases and J lost 7; bases outside the gene matches: 18. The CDR3 DNA sequence: TGTGCCCGAACACTACAGGGGGCTAGTCTGTGGAACATTCAGTACTTC. Translating gives CARTLQGASLWNIQYF.

This clone appeared a single time. The chain joins TRBV19 to TRBJ1-1; tentatively, D is TRBD1 (5 bases). This CDR3 has 14 amino acids. V lost 6 bases to trimming and J lost 0 bases, with 11 bases between them. From germline, CDR1 is LNHDA and CDR2 SQIVND (reference sequence). The CDR3 region is CASRNRRLNTEAFF. The CDR3 DNA reads TGTGCCAGTAGGAACAGGAGACTGAACACTGAAGCTTTCTTT.

The gene calls are TRBV29-1 and TRBJ2-1; weak D call: TRBD1 (5 bases). This CDR3 comprises 12 residues. V lost 6 bases and J 8 bases, leaving 14 bases between the germline ends. Germline CDR1 SQVTM, CDR2 ANQGSEA. The CDR3 spells CSVDRDSHEQFF. In DNA, the CDR3 is TGCAGCGTGGATAGAGACAGTCATGAGCAGTTCTTC.

This clone occurred a few times. The chain recombines TRBV6-5 with TRBJ1-6; TRBD1 matches at 8 bases. The J segment lost 9 bases and the V segment lost 6 bases, leaving 10 bases of the junction unmatched. Germline CDR1 is MNHEY and CDR2 is SVGAGI. The CDR3 covers 15 residues. The CDR3 DNA reads TGTGCCAGCAGCAGCTACGGACAGGGCGGTTCACCCCTCCACTTT. Translating it yields CASSSYGQGGSPLHF.

The rearrangement links TRBV11-2 to TRBJ2-2, with 8 bases fitting TRBD1. The V and J ends lost 4 bases and 5 bases, in that order; junction bases with no gene match: 3. The CDR3 has 14 residues. Germline values: CDR1 SGHAT, CDR2 FQNNGV. The CDR3 region is CASSSDRGTGELFF. The DNA of the CDR3 is TGTGCCAGCAGCTCCGACAGGGGAACCGGGGAGCTGTTTTTT.

The rearrangement uses TRBV3-1 (or the pseudogene TRBV3-2) and TRBJ2-3; D perhaps matches TRBD2 (6 bases). The CDR3 covers 13 residues. Trimming removed 5 bases at V and 4 bases at J, with 10 bases between. CDR1 and CDR2 (germline): LGHDT, YNNKEL (reference sequence). This CDR3 reads CASSGGVPDTQYF. CDR3 coding DNA: TGTGCCAGCAGCGGAGGGGTGCCAGATACGCAGTATTTT.

This rearrangement joins TRBV30 to TRBJ1-1, with D perhaps TRBD1 (6 bases). V was pared by 6 bases and J by 7 bases, with 12 bases between. The CDR3 sequence is 11 residues long. The germline CDR1 and CDR2 sequences are GTSNPN and SVGIG (reference sequence). Here the CDR3 DNA reads TGTGCCTGCAACGACAGGCTTGAAGCTTTCTTT. It encodes CACNDRLEAFF.

The rearrangement joins TRBV30 to TRBJ2-6, with D possibly being TRBD1 (5 bases). From germline, CDR1 is GTSNPN and CDR2 SVGIG (reference sequence). V lost 3 bases and J lost 2, with 14 bases in between. CDR3 length equals 16 residues. The DNA of the CDR3 is TGTGCCTGGAGCCACAGGTCCCATCCTGGGGCCAACGTCCTGACTTTC. Its translation: CAWSHRSHPGANVLTF. Full variable domain (remainder filled in from reference TRBV30 and TRBJ2-6): SQTIHQWPATLVQPVGSPLSLECTVEGTSNPNLYWYRQAAGRGLQLLFYSVGIGQISSEVPQNLSASRPQDRQFILSSKKLLLSDSGFYLCAWSHRSHPGANVLTFGAGSRLTVL.

The rearrangement joins TRBV7-2 to TRBJ2-1; D not resolved. This CDR3 spans 12 amino acids. Germline V CDR1 and CDR2: SGHTA, FQGNSA. Trimming removed 6 bases at V and 9 bases at J, with 12 bases between. The CDR3 bases are TGTGCCAGCAGTCAGCTGGGCCTTGAGCAGTTCTTC. Its translation is CASSQLGLEQFF.

This rearrangement joins TRBV27 to TRBJ1-4; D gene uncertain. Per the germline V gene, CDR1 is MNHEY and CDR2 is SMNVEV (reference sequence). There are 17 residues in the CDR3. V lost 0 bases and J lost 8, with 19 bases in between. CDR3 protein: CASSLSIPSAALEKLFF. The CDR3, as DNA: TGTGCCAGCAGTTTATCGATTCCCAGCGCGGCGCTAGAAAAACTGTTTTTT.

V and J are TRBV28 and TRBJ1-1, with D possibly matching TRBD1 (5 bases). V was shortened by 6 bases and J by 5 bases, with 16 bases between the two germline ends. This CDR3 has 14 residues. Germline values: CDR1 MDHEN, CDR2 SYDVKM. The CDR3 DNA follows: TGTGCCAGCAGCATGGCGGGGGAGCAAACTGAAGCTTTCTTT. Its protein is CASSMAGEQTEAFF.

This clone showed up just a few times. The V gene is TRBV7-6, the J gene TRBJ1-5, with D unclear. This CDR3 has 16 amino acids. Trimming shortened V by 5 bases and J by 4 bases, and 18 bases separated the two germline ends. Germline V gives CDR1 SGHVS, CDR2 FNYEAQ. CDR3 loop: CASSPAGGQVNQPQHF. CDR3 coding DNA: TGTGCCAGCAGCCCCGCCGGTGGTCAGGTTAATCAGCCCCAGCATTTT.

The chain links TRBV6-5 to TRBJ1-2, with 9 bases aligning to TRBD1. CDR3 size: 12 residues. Germline V gives CDR1 MNHEY, CDR2 SVGAGI. The J segment lost 8 bases and the V segment lost 7 bases, leaving 5 bases of the junction unmatched. The CDR3 loop is CASNRDRDGYTF. CDR3 nucleotide sequence: TGTGCCAGCAACCGGGACAGGGACGGCTACACCTTC.

This sequence joins TRBV7-2 and TRBJ2-3, with TRBD2 matching 9 bases. The CDR3 contains 16 residues. V lost 2 bases and J lost 2; bases outside the gene matches: 5. Germline CDR1 and CDR2: SGHTA and FQGNSA. The CDR3 DNA sequence: TGTGCCAGCAGCTTAACCAGCGGGGGGAACACAGATACGCAGTATTTT. Amino acids: CASSLTSGGNTDTQYF.

The chain has TRBV6-1 and TRBJ1-5, with no clear D. This CDR3 region has 11 residues. Germline CDR1 MNHNS, CDR2 SASEGT. Trimming pared 0 bases from V and 10 bases from J, leaving 4 bases between. The CDR3 here is CASSEAPPQHF. The DNA for the CDR3 is TGTGCCAGCAGTGAAGCCCCTCCCCAGCATTTT.

The gene calls are TRBV5-1 and TRBJ1-1; the D gene is possibly TRBD1 (5 bases). Trimming removed 3 bases at V and 2 bases at J, with 17 bases between. This CDR3 has 16 residues. CDR1 and CDR2 from the germline V gene are SGHRS and YFSETQ. The CDR3 loop is CASSSHTQDINTEAFF. In DNA form, the CDR3 reads TGCGCCAGCAGCTCCCACACCCAGGACATCAACACTGAAGCTTTCTTT. The variable domain in full, with the rest retrieved from reference TRBV5-1 and TRBJ1-1, is KAGVTQTPRYLIKTRGQQVTLSCSPISGHRSVSWYQQTPGQGLQFLFEYFSETQRNKGNFPGRFSGRQFSNSRSEMNVSTLELGDSALYLCASSSHTQDINTEAFFGQGTRLTVV.

This clone has only one observation. The rearrangement uses TRBV7-2 and TRBJ2-3; D is undetermined. CDR1 SGHTA and CDR2 FQGNSA come from the germline V gene. The V gene lost 4 bases and the J gene lost 2 bases, with 19 bases spanning the gap. The CDR3 has 17 residues. The CDR3 DNA reads as TGTGCCAGCAGCTCCATCACGACATTGGCCGACACAGATACGCAGTATTTT. Protein sequence: CASSSITTLADTDTQYF.

The chain uses TRBV19 and TRBJ1-2, with 8 bases fitting TRBD1. Germline values: CDR1 LNHDA, CDR2 SQIVND (reference sequence). The CDR3 contains 15 residues. V gave up 6 bases and J gave up 4 bases; unmatched junction bases: 10. CDR3 protein: CASSIRRTGSYGYTF. The CDR3 DNA reads TGTGCCAGTAGCATCCGGCGGACAGGGAGCTATGGCTACACCTTC.

The chain employs TRBV6-2 or TRBV6-3 and TRBJ2-1, with a weak D call TRBD1 (6 bases). The CDR3 is 15 amino acids. V was trimmed by 2 bases and J by 6 bases, leaving 14 bases between them. The germline CDR1 and CDR2 sequences are MNHEY and SVGEGT. The CDR3 region is CASSYGAAGANEQFF. CDR3 nucleotides: TGTGCCAGCAGTTACGGGGCGGCAGGGGCCAATGAGCAGTTCTTC.

The gene calls are TRBV10-3 and TRBJ1-2, with TRBD1 identical over 9 bases. Germline assignment: CDR1 ENHRY and CDR2 SYGVKD. The trim removed 4 bases at V and 2 bases at J, leaving 5 bases unmatched. This CDR3 is built from 15 residues. The DNA for the CDR3 is TGTGCCATCAGTGTCGGACAGGGGACCAACTATGGCTACACCTTC. This gives the protein CAISVGQGTNYGYTF.

The V call is TRBV5-6, the J call TRBJ1-5; the D is unclear. The CDR3 extends over 15 amino acids. The V gene's germline CDR1 is SGHDT and CDR2 YYEEEE. Trimming stripped 2 bases from V and 2 bases from J, with 11 bases between. CDR3 nucleotides: TGTGCCAGCAGCTTCGGGAGTTGGGGCAATCAGCCCCAGCATTTT. This codes for CASSFGSWGNQPQHF.